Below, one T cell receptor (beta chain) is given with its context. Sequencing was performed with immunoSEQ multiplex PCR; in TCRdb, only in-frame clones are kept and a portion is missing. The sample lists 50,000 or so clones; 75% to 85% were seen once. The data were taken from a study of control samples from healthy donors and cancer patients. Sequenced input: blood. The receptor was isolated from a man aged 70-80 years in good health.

The CDR3 sequence: CASSLSRRGAGGVYEQYF. For the CDR3, the DNA is TGTGCCAGCAGTTTATCGCGCCGGGGGGCGGGAGGGGTCTACGAGCAGTACTTC. The chain is built from TRBV27 and TRBJ2-7; 9 nucleotides agree with TRBD2. This CDR3 has 18 residues. V lost 0 bases, J lost 3 bases, and 12 bases stayed unmatched. CDR1 MNHEY and CDR2 SMNVEV come from the germline V gene (reference sequence).